This T cell receptor beta chain was found in a study of cytomegalovirus exposure and HLA in healthy donors. Vbeta (60) and Jbeta (13) primers were used in the PCR. Under the authors' procedure: Unique TCR beta chains totaled roughly 79 million in a later count, with approximately 11 million of them shared. Clones were read by immunoSEQ multiplex PCR, and TCRdb kept only the in-frame ones, dropping some. The V and J calls and clone size come from that table; D and trimming were worked out from the DNA. The table includes 100,000 or so clones, 70% to 85% detected once. Worth noting for this clone: Its antigen is still unknown.

The germline V gene has CDR1 GTSNPN and CDR2 SVGIG (reference sequence). Trimming took 2 bases from V and 2 from J, leaving 6 bases between them. The CDR3 has 12 amino acids. General observations from the study: The study flagged some 180 TCR beta chains as cytomegalovirus-associated.

The TCR comes from a man aged 18 to 35 in good health and CMV-seronegative. J is TRBJ2-5 and V is TRBV30; D call uncertain. The sequencing input was PBMCs. This CDR3 is CAWSSNQETQYF. In DNA, the CDR3 is TGTGCCTGGAGTTCTAATCAAGAGACCCAGTACTTC.